This T cell receptor (beta chain) appears in the sequencing data of a study of T cells in Graves' hyperthyroidism and ophthalmopathy. TCR beta CDR3 sequences were amplified from RNA transcripts. The primer set for the first-round RT-PCR of the TCR CDR3 was HTBI. TCRdb processed the multiplex PCR reads anew with MiXCR; each CDR3 protein has one entry. The sample holds a few hundred thousand distinct CDR3 sequences, around 18% seen once. CDR1 is MGHDK, CDR2 SYGVNS, per germline. The CDR3 totals 14 residues. Trimming cost V 7 bases and J 0 bases; bases outside gene matches: 6. This clonotype was seen ten or more times.

Sample: blood. The chain recombines TRBV25-1 with TRBJ2-7; TRBD2 matches 7 bases. This TCR was recovered from a middle-aged woman with Graves' ophthalmopathy. The CDR3 here is CASTGGVISYEQYF. For the CDR3, the DNA is TGTGCCAGCACTGGGGGGGTCATCTCCTACGAGCAGTACTTC.